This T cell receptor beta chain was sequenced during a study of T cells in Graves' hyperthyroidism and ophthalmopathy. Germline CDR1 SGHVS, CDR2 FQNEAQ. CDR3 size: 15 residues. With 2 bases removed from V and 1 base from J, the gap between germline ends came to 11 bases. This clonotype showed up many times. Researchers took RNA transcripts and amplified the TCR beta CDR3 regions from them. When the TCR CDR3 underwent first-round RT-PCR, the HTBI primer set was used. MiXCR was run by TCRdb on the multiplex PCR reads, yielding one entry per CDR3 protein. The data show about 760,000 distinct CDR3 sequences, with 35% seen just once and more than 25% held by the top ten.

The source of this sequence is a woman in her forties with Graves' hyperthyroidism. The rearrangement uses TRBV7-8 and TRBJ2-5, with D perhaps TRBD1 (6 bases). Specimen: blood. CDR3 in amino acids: CASSLRGHSQETQYF. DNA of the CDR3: TGTGCCAGCAGCTTAAGGGGACATAGCCAAGAGACCCAGTACTTC.